One sample yielded the 30 T cell receptor beta chains listed below, sequenced in a study of vaccination effects on CD4 cells after COVID-19. Sequencing was performed with immunoSEQ multiplex PCR; in TCRdb, only in-frame clones are kept and a portion is missing. There are about 20,000 clones in the sample; around 72% occur only once, and less than 9.5% lies in the top ten. CD4+ T cells specific for antigen were expanded with viral peptide pools by the ViraFEST assay before sequencing. CD4+ T cells were isolated after less than 13 days of culture. Among the vaccine recipients, none had a prior SARS-CoV-2 infection, and nucleocapsid antibodies were negative. For these TCRs, the target antigens are not known. The sample in question was CD4+ T cells from PBMCs cultured with HCoV-NL63 spike peptides, obtained before COVID-19 vaccination. These receptors were taken from a human donor who received a COVID-19 vaccine.

The J gene is TRBJ2-5, the V gene TRBV14; a possible D gene is TRBD1 (5 bases). The ends were cut back, 1 base at V and 7 bases at J, with 16 bases in the middle. The CDR3 covers 15 residues. The germline gives CDR1 SGHDN, CDR2 FVKESK. The CDR3 DNA sequence: TGTGCCAGCAGCCAAGCATGGTTAGGCCAGGGGACCCAGTACTTC. This sequence encodes CASSQAWLGQGTQYF.

The chain links TRBV6-1 to TRBJ1-2; no clear D. Trimming removed 3 bases from V and 6 bases from J, with 5 bases in between. The V gene's germline CDR1 is MNHNS and CDR2 SASEGT. The CDR3 covers 11 residues. CDR3 nucleotides: TGTGCCAGCAGTGAGAGGGATGGCTACACCTTC. Amino acid sequence: CASSERDGYTF.

The chain couples TRBV3-1 (or the pseudogene TRBV3-2) to TRBJ2-1; D unclear. V lost 5 bases, J lost 8 bases, and 13 bases lay in between. This CDR3 comprises 13 residues. Germline V gene data show CDR1 as LGHDT and CDR2 as YNNKEL (reference sequence). The DNA for the CDR3 is TGTGCCAGCAGCACGCCACCGCAGTATGAGCAGTTCTTC. This codes for CASSTPPQYEQFF.

This clone was seen only once. The chain combines TRBV24-1 with TRBJ2-5; 8 positions match TRBD2. The germline CDR1 and CDR2 sequences are KGHDR and SFDVKD. Unmatched junction bases numbered 11, after V lost 9 bases and J lost 3 bases. The CDR3 covers 15 residues. CDR3 in amino acids: CATANPGLGKETQYF. In DNA, the CDR3 is TGTGCCACCGCGAATCCGGGACTAGGTAAAGAGACCCAGTACTTC.

In the case of this clone: The same CDR3 also results from other DNA sequences found in this sample. The J gene is TRBJ1-2, the V gene TRBV10-3; tentatively, D is TRBD1 (6 bases). Germline V lookup: CDR1 ENHRY, CDR2 SYGVKD. CDR3 length: 15 residues. The V end lost 0 bases, the J end lost 5 bases, and 13 bases lay between the germline ends. The CDR3 is CAISESGGAGYGYTF. CDR3 bases: TGTGCCATCAGTGAGTCTGGGGGCGCAGGATATGGCTACACCTTC.

Turning to this clone: This specimen includes other DNA sequences encoding the same CDR3. The genes are TRBV5-1 and TRBJ1-1; D might be TRBD1 (5 bases). CDR1 is SGHRS, CDR2 YFSETQ, per germline. This CDR3 contains 14 residues. The germline V and J ends were trimmed by 4 bases and 0 bases, with 10 bases remaining between them. The CDR3 coding sequence is TGCGCCAGCAGCACTCAGGGCATGAACACTGAAGCTTTCTTT. This codes for CASSTQGMNTEAFF.

This clone occurred once. The chain has TRBV6-5 and TRBJ2-7, with D hard to call. Trimming cost V 0 bases and J 0 bases, with 9 bases left between them. The germline CDR1 and CDR2 sequences are MNHEY and SVGAGI. This CDR3 spans 15 amino acids. The CDR3 sequence is CASSYSAKSSYEQYF. The CDR3 DNA reads TGTGCCAGCAGTTACTCGGCGAAGAGCTCCTACGAGCAGTACTTC.

The V and J genes are TRBV6-5 and TRBJ2-3; 12 nucleotides agree with TRBD1. This CDR3 contains 15 residues. V lost 6 bases to trimming and J lost 1 base; unmatched junction nucleotides: 2. Looked up from germline, CDR1 is MNHEY and CDR2 is SVGAGI. The CDR3 sequence: CASRGQGARTDTQYF. CDR3 DNA sequence: TGTGCCAGCAGGGGACAGGGGGCCCGCACAGATACGCAGTATTTT.

This chain joins TRBV6-5 and TRBJ2-3; perhaps TRBD2 as D (7 bases). CDR1 and CDR2 from the germline V gene are MNHEY and SVGAGI. The CDR3 covers 15 residues. Trimming stripped 4 bases from V and 1 base from J, with 12 bases between. The CDR3 loop reads CASSSAGAGTDTQYF. For the CDR3, the DNA is TGTGCCAGCAGTTCTGCGGGGGCTGGCACAGATACGCAGTATTTT.

The chain couples TRBV28 to TRBJ1-3, with D perhaps matching TRBD1 (6 bases). The ends were cut back, 6 bases at V and 0 bases at J, with 18 bases in the middle. Per the germline V gene, CDR1 is MDHEN and CDR2 is SYDVKM. This CDR3 has 17 residues. The CDR3 DNA follows: TGTGCCAGCAGGGCCCGGCGCCAAGGGGGCTCTGGAAACACCATATATTTT. As protein: CASRARRQGGSGNTIYF.

Concerning this clone itself: A read error may account for a junction end that differs from germline. V gene TRBV27 combines with J gene TRBJ2-3; D call uncertain. In germline, CDR1 is MNHEY, CDR2 SMNVEV (reference sequence). The CDR3 extends over 11 amino acids. The CDR3 DNA reads as TGTGCCAGCAGTTTCGGGCACCGAGCTTTTTTT. Translated: CASSFGHRAFF.

This chain links TRBV7-6 with TRBJ1-5; possibly TRBD1 for D (5 bases). Germline assignment: CDR1 SGHVS and CDR2 FNYEAQ. The CDR3 totals 18 residues. Trimming took off 1 base at V and 2 bases at J, with 18 bases between the two ends. Here the CDR3 reads CASSLGSRGGKGNQPQHF. In nucleotides, the CDR3 is TGTGCCAGCAGCTTAGGGTCGCGGGGGGGGAAGGGCAATCAGCCCCAGCATTTT.

This clone turned up a few times. This rearrangement joins TRBV19 to TRBJ1-2; TRBD1 aligns across 7 bases. This CDR3 comprises 16 residues. Trimming cost V 4 bases and J 2 bases; bases outside gene matches: 10. From germline, CDR1 is LNHDA and CDR2 SQIVND (reference sequence). CDR3 in amino acids: CASSTTGSAQNYGYTF. In nucleotides, the CDR3 is TGTGCCAGTAGTACGACAGGGAGTGCCCAAAACTATGGCTACACCTTC.

This chain joins TRBV5-1 and TRBJ2-4; maybe TRBD1 (5 bases). Trimming cost V 4 bases and J 8 bases, with 25 bases left between them. CDR1 is SGHRS and CDR2 is YFSETQ in the germline V gene. The CDR3 covers 17 residues. The CDR3 here is CASSPGRGKGWWHIQYF. In nucleotides, the CDR3 is TGCGCCAGCAGCCCGGGTAGGGGAAAGGGTTGGTGGCACATTCAGTACTTC.

The chain recombines TRBV2 with TRBJ1-1; D is unclear. Germline V gives CDR1 SNHLY, CDR2 FYNNEI. Between the trimmed V and J ends, which lost 5 bases and 2 bases, there was a span of 9 bases. This CDR3 has 13 amino acids. The CDR3 region is CASSTASNTEAFF. In DNA, the CDR3 is TGTGCCAGCAGTACCGCCAGTAACACTGAAGCTTTCTTT.

This clone was seen once. This chain links TRBV4-1 with TRBJ1-4, with D uncertain. V lost 0 bases and J lost 10, with 12 bases in between. Germline V lookup: CDR1 MGHRA, CDR2 YSYEKL. The CDR3 loop spans 14 amino acids. CDR3: CASSQEWRIAKLFF. Here the CDR3 DNA reads TGCGCCAGCAGCCAAGAGTGGAGGATCGCAAAACTGTTTTTT.

The CDR3 nucleotides read TGTGCCAGCGATAGCGGGAGGGCCTATGAGCAGTTCTTC. Protein sequence: CASDSGRAYEQFF. V is TRBV2 and J is TRBJ2-1; 11 nucleotides match TRBD2. The J segment lost 8 bases and the V segment lost 8 bases, leaving 5 bases of the junction unmatched. This CDR3 has 13 residues. Germline V gene data show CDR1 as SNHLY and CDR2 as FYNNEI.

CDR3 protein: CSVARGNEQFF. The CDR3 DNA reads as TGCAGTGTTGCCAGGGGCAATGAGCAGTTCTTC. The chain joins TRBV20-1 to TRBJ2-1; the D gene is possibly TRBD1 (6 bases). Germline CDR1 DFQATT, CDR2 SNEGSKA (reference sequence). V was shortened by 7 bases and J by 6 bases, with 10 bases between the two germline ends. This CDR3 has 11 residues.

V gene TRBV6-2 or TRBV6-3 combines with J gene TRBJ2-1; 9 nucleotides line up with TRBD2. From germline, CDR1 is MNHEY and CDR2 SVGEGT. The CDR3 is made up of 19 amino acids. With 6 bases clipped from V and 4 bases from J, the junction kept 19 bases outside the gene matches. Here the CDR3 DNA reads TGTGCCAGCAGCCTCGACAGGGCAAGGCGGGGGGGAAAGTACAATGAGCAGTTCTTC. This encodes CASSLDRARRGGKYNEQFF.

The chain couples TRBV5-1 to TRBJ1-5; D not certain. The germline V gene encodes CDR1 SGHRS and CDR2 YFSETQ. Trimming took off 0 bases at V and 9 bases at J, with 13 bases between the two ends. This CDR3 has 14 residues. The CDR3, as DNA: TGCGCCAGCAGCTTGGGGGCGGGCGAGAGGCCCCAGCATTTT. Protein product: CASSLGAGERPQHF. Filled out from reference TRBV5-1 and TRBJ1-5, the complete variable domain reads KAGVTQTPRYLIKTRGQQVTLSCSPISGHRSVSWYQQTPGQGLQFLFEYFSETQRNKGNFPGRFSGRQFSNSRSEMNVSTLELGDSALYLCASSLGAGERPQHFGDGTRLSIL.

The chain is built from TRBV19 and TRBJ2-5, with 11 bases that match TRBD1. V lost 5 bases and J lost 5; bases outside the gene matches: 7. The CDR3 is 15 amino acids. Germline lookup yields CDR1 LNHDA and CDR2 SQIVND (reference sequence). The CDR3 coding sequence is TGTGCCAGTAGTCTGGACAGGGGGCTAAGTGAGACCCAGTACTTC. Translated: CASSLDRGLSETQYF.

This rearrangement joins TRBV18 to TRBJ2-5; 11 positions match TRBD2. The junction had 7 bases not matched to a gene; V was cut back by 3 bases and J by 4 bases. Germline lookup yields CDR1 KGHSH and CDR2 LQKENI. The CDR3 runs 16 residues. The CDR3 nucleotides are TGTGCCAGCTCACCGCGACTAGCGGGAAACGGAGAGACCCAGTACTTC. As protein: CASSPRLAGNGETQYF.

Only one count was recorded for this clone. This chain links TRBV29-1 with TRBJ2-2; D perhaps matches TRBD1 (6 bases). CDR1 and CDR2 from the germline V gene are SQVTM and ANQGSEA. V lost 4 bases and J lost 4, with 13 bases in between. The CDR3 runs to 14 residues. The CDR3 here is CSVAQGSATGELFF. Written as DNA, the CDR3 is TGCAGCGTTGCCCAGGGGTCGGCCACCGGGGAGCTGTTTTTT.

This chain links TRBV5-1 with TRBJ2-3; 15 nucleotides align to TRBD2. The CDR3 sequence is 17 residues long. Germline V gene data show CDR1 as SGHRS and CDR2 as YFSETQ. V trimming: 4 bases; J trimming: 3 bases; junction bases outside the gene matches: 6. The chain's CDR3 is CASSRGLAGGTTDTQYF. CDR3 nucleotide sequence: TGCGCCAGCAGCAGAGGACTAGCGGGAGGGACAACAGATACGCAGTATTTT. Variable domain in full (rest from reference TRBV5-1 and TRBJ2-3): KAGVTQTPRYLIKTRGQQVTLSCSPISGHRSVSWYQQTPGQGLQFLFEYFSETQRNKGNFPGRFSGRQFSNSRSEMNVSTLELGDSALYLCASSRGLAGGTTDTQYFGPGTRLTVL.

This clone came up a few times. The gene calls are TRBV6-1 and TRBJ2-7; 11 bases are shared with TRBD1. Germline CDR1 reads MNHNS; CDR2 reads SASEGT. V lost 1 base, J lost 2 bases, and 1 base stayed unmatched. The CDR3 is 15 residues long. The CDR3 loop is CASSEGTGGPYEQYF. The DNA of the CDR3 is TGTGCCAGCAGTGAAGGGACAGGGGGCCCCTACGAGCAGTACTTC.

CDR3 DNA: TGTGCCAGCAGCCAAGACTTCACGGGGGTCCTCAACACCATATATTTT. Protein: CASSQDFTGVLNTIYF. The V gene is TRBV3-1 (or the pseudogene TRBV3-2), the J gene TRBJ1-3, with D possibly being TRBD1 (5 bases). The CDR3 consists of 16 residues. The V end was cut by 0 bases, the J end by 7 bases, with 16 bases between. The germline gives CDR1 LGHDT, CDR2 YNNKEL (reference sequence).

J is TRBJ1-1 and V is TRBV10-1; the D gene is possibly TRBD1 (6 bases). Trimming shortened V by 5 bases and J by 0 bases, and 7 bases separated the two germline ends. This CDR3 contains 13 residues. Germline values: CDR1 WNHNN, CDR2 SYGVQD (reference sequence). CDR3 nucleotides: TGCGCCAGCAGTAGGACAGTGAACACTGAAGCTTTCTTT. The encoded protein is CASSRTVNTEAFF.

This clone was seen only once. The gene calls are TRBV2 and TRBJ1-3; possibly TRBD1 for D (5 bases). V lost 7 bases to trimming and J lost 0 bases, with 13 bases between them. The CDR3 length is 15 residues. Germline V lookup: CDR1 SNHLY, CDR2 FYNNEI. CDR3 bases: TGTGCCAGCACTACAGGAGGGGCCTCTGGAAACACCATATATTTT. Protein: CASTTGGASGNTIYF.

The chain carries TRBV27 and TRBJ1-4; 10 bases match TRBD1. Germline CDR1 reads MNHEY; CDR2 reads SMNVEV (reference sequence). Unmatched junction bases numbered 6, after V lost 4 bases and J lost 7 bases. The CDR3 consists of 15 residues. The CDR3 loop is CASSSTDRGPEKLFF. The CDR3 DNA reads TGTGCCAGCAGTTCAACCGACAGGGGGCCTGAAAAACTGTTTTTT.

This chain connects TRBV3-1 (or the pseudogene TRBV3-2) to TRBJ2-1; D unresolved. This CDR3 has 15 residues. In germline, CDR1 is LGHDT, CDR2 YNNKEL (reference sequence). The germline V and J ends were trimmed by 5 bases and 0 bases, with 11 bases remaining between them. This chain's CDR3 is CASSARHNSYNEQFF. CDR3 coding DNA: TGTGCCAGCAGCGCTCGACACAACTCCTACAATGAGCAGTTCTTC.